The clone carrying this T cell receptor beta chain has just a few counts. The antigen is unknown. Treatment defined: roughly 18 received Ad26.COV2.S at low or high dose, single or two shots; roughly five received placebo; per-sample allocation not given. Sampling was done on day 63 after the first vaccine or placebo injection. Germline V gene data show CDR1 as MDHEN and CDR2 as SYDVKM. CDR3 length: 16 amino acids. Trimming removed 2 bases at V and 1 base at J, with 13 bases between. Assay used: immunoSEQ multiplex PCR; TCRdb lists only in-frame clones, some missing. The sample yields approximately 410,000 clones, 88% seen once. These data belong to a study of Ad26.COV2.S vaccination and SARS-CoV-2 variants. Study-level points and caveats: TCR breadth and depth estimates may have understated total T cell responses.

The rearrangement uses TRBV28 and TRBJ2-3; D could derive from TRBD1 or TRBD2 (6 bases each). The receptor comes from a person between 18 and 59 years old who received the Ad26.COV2.S COVID-19 vaccine or a placebo. Sequenced here: peripheral blood, sampled in a trial of Ad26.COV2.S vaccine versus placebo. In DNA form, the CDR3 reads TGTGCCAGCAGTTTACGGGGGCCGTTCGGCACAGATACGCAGTATTTT. Protein: CASSLRGPFGTDTQYF.